The 14 T cell receptor beta chains presented below share a single source sample, sequenced in a study of cytomegalovirus exposure and HLA in healthy donors. This PCR relied on a set of 60 Vbeta primers and 13 Jbeta primers. Assay used: immunoSEQ multiplex PCR; TCRdb lists only in-frame clones, some missing. The table counts 100,000 to 150,000 clones; more than 0.8% lies in the top ten. Material: PBMCs. These receptors all stem from a man between 18 and 35 years old in good health and CMV-seronegative.

The chain uses TRBV15 and TRBJ1-1, with 11 bases matching TRBD1. With 0 bases clipped from V and 0 bases from J, the junction kept 9 bases outside the gene matches. Germline V gene data show CDR1 as LNHNV and CDR2 as YYDKDF (reference sequence). This CDR3 contains 19 residues. This CDR3 is CATSRDLIRDRGMNTEAFF. DNA for the CDR3: TGTGCCACCAGCAGAGATCTAATTAGGGACAGGGGGATGAACACTGAAGCTTTCTTT. The variable domain in full, with the rest retrieved from reference TRBV15 and TRBJ1-1, is DAMVIQNPRYQVTQFGKPVTLSCSQTLNHNVMYWYQQKSSQAPKLLFHYYDKDFNNEADTPDNFQSRRPNTSFCFLDIRSPGLGDTAMYLCATSRDLIRDRGMNTEAFFGQGTRLTVV.

The chain couples TRBV11-2 to TRBJ2-1; D is possibly TRBD2 (7 bases). Germline CDR1 SGHAT, CDR2 FQNNGV. The CDR3 loop spans 16 amino acids. V gave up 1 base and J gave up 0 bases, with 10 bases separating them. CDR3 sequence (DNA): TGTGCCAGCAGCTTAGGCGGGGGCAGCTCCTACAATGAGCAGTTCTTC. Translating gives CASSLGGGSSYNEQFF.

The chain recombines TRBV18 with TRBJ2-6; 7 bases are a match to TRBD2. Germline-derived CDR1 and CDR2 are KGHSH and LQKENI. V shed 8 bases, J shed 1 base, and the junction held 14 bases outside the gene matches. The CDR3 contains 18 residues. The CDR3 loop reads CASPTLGGMKSGANVLTF. The CDR3, as DNA: TGTGCCAGCCCGACCCTCGGGGGGATGAAGTCTGGGGCCAACGTCCTGACTTTC.

CDR3 protein: CASSFVRPTGGYTF. CDR3 DNA: TGTGCCAGCAGTTTTGTACGGCCGACTGGGGGCTACACCTTC. The chain joins TRBV28 to TRBJ1-2; D is unclear. The length of the CDR3 is 14 residues. V dropped 3 bases and J dropped 8 bases, with 16 bases sitting between them. CDR1 is MDHEN, CDR2 SYDVKM, per germline.

The chain has TRBV29-1 and TRBJ1-4; tentatively, D is TRBD1 (6 bases). Trimming removed 6 bases from V and 6 bases from J, with 11 bases in between. CDR1 SQVTM and CDR2 ANQGSEA come from the germline V gene. The CDR3 spans 12 residues. CDR3 region: CSVRRGDEKLFF. CDR3 nucleotides: TGCAGCGTACGCAGGGGTGATGAAAAACTGTTTTTT.

This chain connects TRBV7-8 to TRBJ2-7, with TRBD2 matching 8 bases. The CDR3 has 15 residues. With V trimmed by 3 bases and J by 2 bases, 6 bases remained unmatched. The germline V gene has CDR1 SGHVS and CDR2 FQNEAQ. The DNA of the CDR3 is TGTGCCAGCAGCTTGCAGGGACTAGAAACCTACGAGCAGTACTTC. This codes for CASSLQGLETYEQYF.

This chain connects TRBV7-9 to TRBJ2-2; the D is unclear. Trimming left V 1 base short and J 1 base short, with 7 bases between. The germline V gene has CDR1 SEHNR and CDR2 FQNEAQ (reference sequence). This CDR3 is 15 amino acids long. The CDR3 sequence: CASSLEQKNTGELFF. The CDR3 region has the DNA TGTGCCAGCAGCTTAGAACAGAAGAACACCGGGGAGCTGTTTTTT.

J is TRBJ2-3 and V is TRBV10-3, with TRBD1 identical over 10 bases. Germline CDR1 and CDR2: ENHRY and SYGVKD. The J segment lost 1 base and the V segment lost 6 bases, leaving 4 bases of the junction unmatched. CDR3 length equals 15 residues. CDR3 in amino acids: CAIRGTGAGTDTQYF. As DNA, the CDR3 is TGTGCCATCAGGGGGACAGGGGCAGGCACAGATACGCAGTATTTT.

The chain has TRBV19 and TRBJ2-5; a possible D gene is TRBD2 (6 bases). The CDR3 is made up of 16 amino acids. Trimming removed 2 bases from V and 6 bases from J, with 19 bases in between. Germline V gene data show CDR1 as LNHDA and CDR2 as SQIVND (reference sequence). Written as DNA, the CDR3 is TGTGCCAGTAGTATATTCGGGCAGGGAGGTCCGCAGACCCAGTACTTC. Translation gives CASSIFGQGGPQTQYF. Supplemented by reference TRBV19 and TRBJ2-5, the full variable domain reads DGGITQSPKYLFRKEGQNVTLSCEQNLNHDAMYWYRQDPGQGLRLIYYSQIVNDFQKGDIAEGYSVSREKKESFPLTVTSAQKNPTAFYLCASSIFGQGGPQTQYFGPGTRLLVL.

Written as DNA, the CDR3 is TGTGCCAGCTCTCCGCTACGAGGTCAAGAGACCCAGTACTTC. Translation: CASSPLRGQETQYF. The chain carries TRBV18 and TRBJ2-5; no definite D call. V was trimmed by 6 bases and J by 2 bases, leaving 13 bases between them. The CDR3 extends over 14 amino acids. From germline, CDR1 is KGHSH and CDR2 LQKENI.

The rearrangement uses TRBV5-1 and TRBJ2-5, with D perhaps matching TRBD2 (5 bases). This CDR3 is 15 amino acids long. V was pared by 5 bases and J by 3 bases, with 17 bases between. Germline V CDR1 and CDR2: SGHRS, YFSETQ. The CDR3, as DNA: TGCGCCAGCAGTTTAACGAGAACTAGGAAAGAGACCCAGTACTTC. Translated, it gives CASSLTRTRKETQYF.

This rearrangement joins TRBV2 to TRBJ2-7; 9 bases agree with TRBD1. Germline CDR1 and CDR2: SNHLY and FYNNEI. This CDR3 region has 15 residues. With V trimmed by 6 bases and J by 5 bases, 11 bases remained unmatched. The CDR3 here is CASRATGTGYHEQYF. CDR3 nucleotide sequence: TGTGCCAGCAGGGCCACCGGGACAGGGTACCACGAGCAGTACTTC.

V and J are TRBV6-5 and TRBJ1-2, with 7 bases fitting TRBD1. This CDR3 comprises 14 residues. Germline lookup yields CDR1 MNHEY and CDR2 SVGAGI. V was pared by 0 bases and J by 4 bases, with 2 bases of the junction left unmatched. This CDR3 is CASSYSRTGYGYTF. DNA for the CDR3: TGTGCCAGCAGTTACTCCCGGACAGGCTATGGCTACACCTTC.

The chain couples TRBV28 to TRBJ1-5; 9 bases are shared with TRBD1. J was trimmed by 0 bases and V by 7 bases; bases with no gene match: 7. Germline V CDR1 and CDR2: MDHEN, SYDVKM. The CDR3 has 16 residues. The CDR3 is CASTFGTGISNQPQHF. The CDR3, as DNA: TGTGCCAGCACCTTTGGGACAGGGATTAGCAATCAGCCCCAGCATTTT.